One sample yielded the 19 T cell receptor beta chains listed below, sequenced in a study of T cell responses to AZD1222 COVID-19 vaccine. The method was immunoSEQ multiplex PCR; TCRdb's version includes in-frame clones alone and lacks a portion of them. The sample contains approximately 60,000 clones, 84% of which appear only once. The sample consisted of peripheral blood, taken on day 0 of AZD1222 vaccination. The receptors come from an adult in good health.

The chain employs TRBV4-1 and TRBJ2-7, with 8 bases fitting TRBD1. CDR3 length: 13 residues. V lost 6 bases, J lost 1 base, and 2 bases stayed unmatched. Germline CDR1 reads MGHRA; CDR2 reads YSYEKL. The CDR3 nucleotides read TGCGCCAGCAGTCAGGGGGCTTCCTACGAGCAGTACTTC. It translates to CASSQGASYEQYF.

The chain couples TRBV10-3 to TRBJ1-2; 8 bases are shared with TRBD1. The CDR3 consists of 14 residues. Germline CDR1 and CDR2: ENHRY and SYGVKD. V was clipped by 4 bases and J by 0 bases; unmatched bases: 1. In DNA, the CDR3 is TGTGCCATCAGTGCACAGGGGGCTAACTATGGCTACACCTTC. Translating gives CAISAQGANYGYTF.

The chain employs TRBV5-1 and TRBJ1-2; TRBD1 agrees at 10 bases. CDR1 is SGHRS and CDR2 is YFSETQ in the germline V gene. Trimming at V came to 3 bases and at J to 3 bases, leaving 8 bases not matched to a gene. This CDR3 is 16 amino acids long. This CDR3 reads CASSSGSGTGDYGYTF. In DNA, the CDR3 is TGCGCCAGCAGCTCGGGATCGGGGACAGGGGACTATGGCTACACCTTC. The entire variable domain, with the rest obtained from reference TRBV5-1 and TRBJ1-2, is as follows: KAGVTQTPRYLIKTRGQQVTLSCSPISGHRSVSWYQQTPGQGLQFLFEYFSETQRNKGNFPGRFSGRQFSNSRSEMNVSTLELGDSALYLCASSSGSGTGDYGYTFGSGTRLTVV.

This chain uses TRBV3-1 (or the pseudogene TRBV3-2) with TRBJ1-1; the D is unclear. The CDR3 is 12 residues long. From germline, CDR1 is LGHDT and CDR2 YNNKEL (reference sequence). The V end lost 3 bases, the J end lost 10 bases, and 12 bases lay between the germline ends. In DNA form, the CDR3 reads TGTGCCAGCAGCCACCACATGAAGGTAGCTTTCTTT. Encoded protein: CASSHHMKVAFF.

The genes are TRBV7-2 and TRBJ2-3; 13 bases line up with TRBD2. V was pared by 2 bases and J by 8 bases, with 4 bases of the junction left unmatched. Germline CDR1 SGHTA, CDR2 FQGNSA. CDR3 length: 15 amino acids. The CDR3 DNA sequence: TGTGCCAGCAGCTTAACTAGCGGGGGGGAGGGTACGCAGTATTTT. Its translation is CASSLTSGGEGTQYF.

The rearrangement links TRBV7-8 to TRBJ1-1; D is ambiguous. This CDR3 is 13 amino acids long. V gave up 5 bases and J gave up 5 bases, with 12 bases separating them. Germline assignment: CDR1 SGHVS and CDR2 FQNEAQ. CDR3 residues: CASSRRSGTEAFF. As DNA, the CDR3 is TGTGCCAGCAGCCGTCGAAGCGGAACTGAAGCTTTCTTT.

The chain employs TRBV19 and TRBJ2-7; the D call may be TRBD1 or TRBD2 (6 bases each). This CDR3 has 13 amino acids. V lost 7 bases, J lost 4 bases, and 14 bases lay in between. CDR1 is LNHDA, CDR2 SQIVND, per germline (reference sequence). The CDR3: CASKQGGGYEQYF. For the CDR3, the DNA is TGTGCCAGTAAGCAAGGAGGGGGTTACGAGCAGTACTTC.

The J gene is TRBJ2-7, the V gene TRBV6-6, with D possibly being TRBD2 (5 bases). Germline V gene lookup returns CDR1 MNHNY and CDR2 SVGAGI (reference sequence). This CDR3 has 15 amino acids. V lost 6 bases and J 1 base, leaving 16 bases between the germline ends. This CDR3 reads CASSQEASRSYEQYF. The CDR3 DNA reads as TGTGCCAGCAGCCAGGAGGCTAGCAGATCCTACGAGCAGTACTTC.

The rearrangement uses TRBV6-5 and TRBJ2-7; TRBD2 aligns across 7 bases. The CDR3 extends over 15 amino acids. Trimming at V came to 8 bases and at J to 0 bases, leaving 10 bases not matched to a gene. Germline V gene lookup returns CDR1 MNHEY and CDR2 SVGAGI. The CDR3 bases are TGTGCCAGCTGCGAGCGGGGTCCCAGCTCCTACGAGCAGTACTTC. Protein product: CASCERGPSSYEQYF.

V gene TRBV19 combines with J gene TRBJ1-3, with D uncertain. Germline values: CDR1 LNHDA, CDR2 SQIVND (reference sequence). Trimming removed 5 bases at V and 4 bases at J, with 9 bases between. The CDR3 totals 13 residues. This CDR3 is CASSPNPGNTIYF. CDR3 coding DNA: TGTGCCAGTAGTCCTAACCCAGGAAACACCATATATTTT. Full variable domain (remainder filled in from reference TRBV19 and TRBJ1-3): DGGITQSPKYLFRKEGQNVTLSCEQNLNHDAMYWYRQDPGQGLRLIYYSQIVNDFQKGDIAEGYSVSREKKESFPLTVTSAQKNPTAFYLCASSPNPGNTIYFGEGSWLTVV.

The rearrangement uses TRBV30 and TRBJ1-5; D not certain. Trimming took 5 bases from V and 3 from J, leaving 14 bases between them. CDR1 and CDR2 from the germline V gene are GTSNPN and SVGIG (reference sequence). The CDR3 consists of 14 residues. CDR3 region: CAWSQAGANQPQHF. In DNA form, the CDR3 reads TGTGCCTGGTCCCAGGCTGGTGCCAATCAGCCCCAGCATTTT.

The V gene is TRBV4-1, the J gene TRBJ2-2, with 8 bases aligning to TRBD2. CDR1 MGHRA and CDR2 YSYEKL come from the germline V gene. The V and J ends lost 3 bases and 7 bases, in that order; junction bases with no gene match: 10. The length of the CDR3 is 16 residues. For the CDR3, the DNA is TGCGCCAGCAGCCACGGCCAGGGTAGCGGGGTCGGGGAGCTGTTTTTT. Its translation: CASSHGQGSGVGELFF.

This chain uses TRBV27 with TRBJ1-4; 10 bases are a match to TRBD1. The V segment lost 5 bases and the J segment 8 bases; nucleotides outside the gene matches: 5. The CDR3 totals 14 residues. The germline CDR1 and CDR2 sequences are MNHEY and SMNVEV (reference sequence). CDR3 sequence reads: CASSDRGPEEKLFF. CDR3 bases: TGTGCCAGCAGTGACAGGGGGCCTGAGGAAAAACTGTTTTTT.

The chain joins TRBV18 to TRBJ1-5, with D unresolved. Germline V lookup: CDR1 KGHSH, CDR2 LQKENI. The CDR3 is 14 residues long. Trimming removed 4 bases at V and 0 bases at J, with 7 bases between. The CDR3 DNA follows: TGTGCCAGCTCACTTGATTATAGCAATCAGCCCCAGCATTTT. Its protein product is CASSLDYSNQPQHF.

The gene calls are TRBV2 and TRBJ2-5, with 9 bases matching TRBD2. Germline CDR1 SNHLY, CDR2 FYNNEI. The CDR3 totals 15 residues. The V gene end was trimmed by 1 base and the J gene end by 2 bases; junction bases not matched to a gene: 2. The CDR3 DNA sequence: TGTGCCAGCAGTGAAGGCCTAGCGGGGCAAGAGACCCAGTACTTC. Amino acids: CASSEGLAGQETQYF.

This clone was picked up a small number of times. This chain joins TRBV27 and TRBJ2-7; tentative D call: TRBD2 (6 bases). With 2 bases removed from V and 4 bases from J, the gap between germline ends came to 9 bases. The CDR3 runs to 13 residues. Germline V gene lookup returns CDR1 MNHEY and CDR2 SMNVEV (reference sequence). The CDR3 DNA sequence: TGTGCCAGCAGTTTAGCTAGCGATTACGAGCAGTACTTC. Its protein product is CASSLASDYEQYF.

This clone is a singleton in its sample. The V and J genes are TRBV6-4 and TRBJ1-2; 8 positions agree with TRBD1. The CDR3 runs 15 residues. Germline V lookup: CDR1 MRHNA, CDR2 SNTAGT. Germline trimming cut 6 bases from V and 2 bases from J; bases unmatched to any gene: 8. The CDR3 loop reads CASRGGQGNNYGYTF. In DNA form, the CDR3 reads TGTGCCAGCAGGGGCGGACAGGGAAACAACTATGGCTACACCTTC.

The chain links TRBV30 to TRBJ2-7; 7 nucleotides match TRBD1. The CDR3 loop spans 15 amino acids. V shed 0 bases, J shed 3 bases, and the junction held 8 bases outside the gene matches. Germline V CDR1 and CDR2: GTSNPN, SVGIG (reference sequence). CDR3 DNA sequence: TGTGCCTGGAGTGTAGGGTCAGGGGGTAGCTACGAGCAGTACTTC. Translating it yields CAWSVGSGGSYEQYF.

This clone was seen a handful of times. CDR3 DNA sequence: TGTGCCAGCAGCTTAGGAAGCGGGGGGACCTACGAGCAGTACTTC. Translation gives CASSLGSGGTYEQYF. The rearrangement uses TRBV11-1 and TRBJ2-7; 9 nucleotides match TRBD2. CDR3 length: 15 residues. The J segment lost 2 bases and the V segment lost 1 base, leaving 3 bases of the junction unmatched. The germline V gene has CDR1 SGHAT and CDR2 FQDESV (reference sequence).